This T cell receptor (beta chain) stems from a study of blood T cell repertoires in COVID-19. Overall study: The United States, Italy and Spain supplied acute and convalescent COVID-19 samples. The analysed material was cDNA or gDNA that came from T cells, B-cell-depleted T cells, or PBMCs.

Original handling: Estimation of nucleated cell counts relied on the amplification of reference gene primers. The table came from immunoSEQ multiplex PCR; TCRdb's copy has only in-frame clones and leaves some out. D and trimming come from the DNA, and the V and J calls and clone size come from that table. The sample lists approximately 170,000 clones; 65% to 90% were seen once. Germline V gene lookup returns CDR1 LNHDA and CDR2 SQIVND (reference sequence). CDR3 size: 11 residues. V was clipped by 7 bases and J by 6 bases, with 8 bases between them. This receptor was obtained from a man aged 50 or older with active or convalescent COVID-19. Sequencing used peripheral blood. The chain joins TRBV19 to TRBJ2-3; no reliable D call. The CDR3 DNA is TGTGCCAGTACCCCCGGGGATACGCAGTATTTT. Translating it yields CASTPGDTQYF.